Listed below are T cell receptor beta chains from one sample, sequenced in a study of cytotoxic CD8 clonotypes in ibrutinib-treated CLL. This table comes from immunoSEQ multiplex PCR, and its TCRdb copy is limited to in-frame clones, with some not included. The sample lists 150,000 to 250,000 clones; about 72% were seen once. Sample: PBMCs, taken after 24 months of ibrutinib treatment. These TCRs come from a human donor with chronic lymphocytic leukemia. Each CDR3 is given with its conserved first and last residue. D genes are given only for firm matches. Clone size is shown for a subset of rows, as once, few, many or a class of expanded clone.

cdr3_length clone_size j_call v_call d_call cdr3_nt cdr3_aa
14 NA TRBJ2-5 TRBV15 NA TGTGCCACCAGCAGAGATAGGGCAGGGCAGACCCAGTACTTC CATSRDRAGQTQYF
15 NA TRBJ1-5 TRBV5-1 TRBD1 TGCGCCAGCAGCTTGGAGGGGGCTAGCCATCAGCCCCAGCATTTT CASSLEGASHQPQHF
15 NA TRBJ1-3 TRBV7-2 NA TGTGCCAGCAGTCGAGAGTCGGGGTACGGAAACACCATATATTTT CASSRESGYGNTIYF
12 NA TRBJ2-7 TRBV6-5 NA TGTGCCAGCAGGTCGAGCTCCTACGAGCAGTACTTC CASRSSSYEQYF
16 NA TRBJ1-1 TRBV27 TRBD1 TGTGCCAGCATTCCACTTAGGACAGGGGGCGTAGGTGAAGCTTTCTTT CASIPLRTGGVGEAFF
15 NA TRBJ2-1 TRBV6-6 TRBD2 TGTGCCAGCAGTAAACTAGCGGGAGAATACAATGAGCAGTTCTTC CASSKLAGEYNEQFF
16 once TRBJ1-5 TRBV5-6 NA TGTGCCAGCAGCTTGGGGCGACAGGTGAGGTTTCAGCCCCAGCATTTT CASSLGRQVRFQPQHF
14 NA TRBJ1-1 TRBV4-2 TRBD1 TGTGCCAGCAAACCGACAGGGATGAACACTGAAGCTTTCTTT CASKPTGMNTEAFF
17 NA TRBJ2-5 TRBV5-8 TRBD1 TGTGCCAGCAGCTTGGCCGTTGGGAGACAGGGGTGGGAGACCCAGTACTTC CASSLAVGRQGWETQYF
15 NA TRBJ1-3 TRBV14 TRBD1 TGTGCCAGCAGGCCGGGACAGGGTGTGGGAAACACCATATATTTT CASRPGQGVGNTIYF
15 few TRBJ2-2 TRBV2 TRBD2 TGTGCCACCGCGACTCTGGGGGGGGACACCGGGGAGCTGTTTTTT CATATLGGDTGELFF
14 NA TRBJ2-5 TRBV4-1 NA TGCGCCAGCAGCCAAGACCAAGCACAAGAGACCCAGTACTTC CASSQDQAQETQYF
16 NA TRBJ2-1 TRBV2 TRBD1 TGTGCCAGCCGACCTTGGGGGACAGGATCCTACAATGAGCAGTTCTTC CASRPWGTGSYNEQFF
11 NA TRBJ2-7 TRBV20-1 NA TGCAGTGCTGGGCAGCTCTACGAGCAGTACTTC CSAGQLYEQYF
15 NA TRBJ1-5 TRBV27 NA TGTGCCAGCAGTTCTCAGGGCACCCTCAATCAGCCCCAGCATTTT CASSSQGTLNQPQHF
15 NA TRBJ2-5 TRBV5-1 NA TGCGCCAGCAGCTTGGCCGCTGGGGGCCAAGAGACCCAGTACTTC CASSLAAGGQETQYF
15 NA TRBJ2-5 TRBV5-1 NA TGCGCCAGCAGCTTGGATCGGGACACAGGCGGGAGCCAGTACTTC CASSLDRDTGGSQYF
14 NA TRBJ2-3 TRBV27 NA TGTGCCAGCAGTTACCGACAATTCGCAGATACGCAGTATTTT CASSYRQFADTQYF
15 NA TRBJ1-4 TRBV30 NA TGTGCCTGGAGCGTAGGGAGGGGCGGCTACGAAAAACTGTTTTTT CAWSVGRGGYEKLFF
14 NA TRBJ1-1 TRBV28 NA TGTGCCAGCAGTTTAGAACAGATGAACACTGAAGCTTTCTTT CASSLEQMNTEAFF
14 few TRBJ1-1 TRBV28 NA TGTGCCAGCAGTCCAACAGGTTATCGGGTTGAAGCTTTCTTT CASSPTGYRVEAFF
13 NA TRBJ2-7 TRBV18 NA TGTGCCAGCTCACAACCGGGACCCTACGAGCAGTACTTC CASSQPGPYEQYF
13 NA TRBJ1-2 TRBV7-2 NA TGTGCCAGCAGCCCAGGGTTTAACTATGGCTACACCTTC CASSPGFNYGYTF
11 NA TRBJ2-5 TRBV28 NA TGTGCCAGCAATTTTCAGGAGACCCAGTACTTC CASNFQETQYF
17 few TRBJ2-2 TRBV2 TRBD2 TGTGCCAGCAGTGGCCCGGGACTAGCGGTAAAGGTCGGGGAGCTGTTTTTT CASSGPGLAVKVGELFF
14 once TRBJ1-2 TRBV5-1 NA TGCGCCAGCAGCCCATCAGGATCCGTGGATGGCTACACCTTC CASSPSGSVDGYTF
17 NA TRBJ2-3 TRBV7-9 TRBD2 TGTGCCAGCAGCGCAACTCGGACTAGCGGGAGTGCAGATACGCAGTATTTT CASSATRTSGSADTQYF
17 NA TRBJ2-3 TRBV4-3 NA TGCGCCAGCAGCCAAGATTGGCTAGCGCTCAGCACAGATACGCAGTATTTT CASSQDWLALSTDTQYF
16 NA TRBJ2-7 TRBV27 NA TGTGCCAGCACCACCTATAGTAGCGGAAGAGACTACGAGCAGTACTTC CASTTYSSGRDYEQYF
15 once TRBJ1-1 TRBV4-3 NA TGCGCCAGCAGCCAAGACGGGGCGCTGAACACTGAAGCTTTCTTT CASSQDGALNTEAFF
15 NA TRBJ2-7 TRBV19 TRBD1 TGTGCCAGTAGTATTGGCGGGACAGGGGTCTACGAGCAGTACTTC CASSIGGTGVYEQYF
15 NA TRBJ1-4 TRBV19 NA TGTGCCAGTAGCCCCGACATAGTCGTCGGGGAAAAACTGTTTTTT CASSPDIVVGEKLFF
15 NA TRBJ2-1 TRBV13 TRBD2 TGTGCCAGCAGCCCCCGACTAGCGGGAGCCTTCGAGCAGTTCTTC CASSPRLAGAFEQFF